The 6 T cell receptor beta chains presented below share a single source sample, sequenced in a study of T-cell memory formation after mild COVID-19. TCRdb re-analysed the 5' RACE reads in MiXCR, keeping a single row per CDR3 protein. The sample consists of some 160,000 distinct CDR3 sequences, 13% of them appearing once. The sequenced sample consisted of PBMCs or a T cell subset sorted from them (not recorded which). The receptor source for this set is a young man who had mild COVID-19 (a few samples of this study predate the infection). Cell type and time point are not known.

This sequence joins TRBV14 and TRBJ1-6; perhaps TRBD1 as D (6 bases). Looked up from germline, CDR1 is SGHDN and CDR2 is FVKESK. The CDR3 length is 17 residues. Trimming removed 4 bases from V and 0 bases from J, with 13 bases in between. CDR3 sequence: CASSRNQDSSYNSPLHF. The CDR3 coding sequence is TGTGCCAGCAGCCGAAATCAGGACAGCTCCTATAATTCACCCCTCCACTTT.

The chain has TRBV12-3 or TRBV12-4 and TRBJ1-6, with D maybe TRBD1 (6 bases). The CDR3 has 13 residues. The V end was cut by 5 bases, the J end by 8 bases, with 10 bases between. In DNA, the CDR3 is TGTGCCAGCAGTCTACGGACAGATTCACCCCTCCACTTT. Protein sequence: CASSLRTDSPLHF.

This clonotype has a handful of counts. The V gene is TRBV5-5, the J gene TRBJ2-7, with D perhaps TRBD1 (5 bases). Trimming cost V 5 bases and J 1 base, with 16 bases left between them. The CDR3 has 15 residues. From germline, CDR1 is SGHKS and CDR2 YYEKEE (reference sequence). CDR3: CASSSGSLASYEQYV. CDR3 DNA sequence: TGTGCCAGCAGTTCAGGGTCCCTCGCTTCCTACGAGCAGTACGTC.

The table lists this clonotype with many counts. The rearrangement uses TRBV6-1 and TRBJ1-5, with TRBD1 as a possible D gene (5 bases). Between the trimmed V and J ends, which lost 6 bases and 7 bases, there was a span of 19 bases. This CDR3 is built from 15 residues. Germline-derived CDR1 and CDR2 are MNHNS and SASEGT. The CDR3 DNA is TGTGCCAGCAGGACTGACAGACGATTTGCCCAGCCCCAGCATTTT. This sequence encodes CASRTDRRFAQPQHF.

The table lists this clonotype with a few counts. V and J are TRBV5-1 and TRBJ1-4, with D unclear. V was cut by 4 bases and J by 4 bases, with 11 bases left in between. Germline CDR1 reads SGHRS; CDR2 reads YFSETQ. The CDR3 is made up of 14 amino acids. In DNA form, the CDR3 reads TGCGCCAGCAGCCAGGACGGTAATAATGAAAAACTGTTTTTT. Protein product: CASSQDGNNEKLFF. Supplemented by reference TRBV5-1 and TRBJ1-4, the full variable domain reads KAGVTQTPRYLIKTRGQQVTLSCSPISGHRSVSWYQQTPGQGLQFLFEYFSETQRNKGNFPGRFSGRQFSNSRSEMNVSTLELGDSALYLCASSQDGNNEKLFFGSGTQLSVL.

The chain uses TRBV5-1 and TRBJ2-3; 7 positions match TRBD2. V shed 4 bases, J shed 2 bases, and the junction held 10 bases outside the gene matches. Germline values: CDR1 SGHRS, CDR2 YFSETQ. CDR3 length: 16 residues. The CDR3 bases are TGCGCCAGCAGCCCCCTAGCGGACCCCCTCACAGATACGCAGTATTTT. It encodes CASSPLADPLTDTQYF.